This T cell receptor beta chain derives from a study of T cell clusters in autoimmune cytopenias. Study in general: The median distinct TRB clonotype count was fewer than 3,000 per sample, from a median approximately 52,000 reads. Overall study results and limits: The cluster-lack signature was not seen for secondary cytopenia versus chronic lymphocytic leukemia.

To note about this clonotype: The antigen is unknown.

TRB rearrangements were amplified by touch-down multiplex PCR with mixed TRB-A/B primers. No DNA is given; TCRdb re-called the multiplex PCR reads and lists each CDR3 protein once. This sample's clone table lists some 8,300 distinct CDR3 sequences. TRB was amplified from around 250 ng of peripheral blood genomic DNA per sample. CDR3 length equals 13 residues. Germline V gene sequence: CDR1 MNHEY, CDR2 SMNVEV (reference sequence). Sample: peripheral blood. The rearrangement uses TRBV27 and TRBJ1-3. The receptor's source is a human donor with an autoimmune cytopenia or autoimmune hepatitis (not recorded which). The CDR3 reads CASKDYSGNTIYF.